The sequence of this T cell receptor (beta chain) was determined in a study of cytomegalovirus exposure and HLA in healthy donors. This clone turned up a few times. Repertoires were generated with immunoSEQ multiplex PCR, while TCRdb's copy carries only in-frame clones and drops some. The repertoire consists of some 79,000 clones, with around 94% occurring once and the leading ten covering approximately 3%. Germline CDR1 is GTSNPN and CDR2 is SVGIG (reference sequence). The V and J ends lost 4 bases and 0 bases respectively, with 22 bases between them. The CDR3 has 19 amino acids. The genes are TRBV30 and TRBJ2-6; perhaps TRBD2 as D (5 bases). The clonotype was recovered from a woman between 18 and 29 years old in good health and CMV-seropositive. The sample consisted of PBMCs. This CDR3 is CAWTPRGLMAPSGANVLTF. DNA for the CDR3: TGTGCCTGGACCCCCCGGGGTCTAATGGCCCCCTCTGGGGCCAACGTCCTGACTTTC.